This T cell receptor beta chain is from a study of OX40 agonist ivuxolimab in advanced cancers. Study-wide findings and caveats: The study found among the lowest clonal expansion in partial responders at 0.1-3.0 mg/kg. The average count of expanded clones was higher among CD8+ T cells than among CD4+.

Patients had blood sampled at baseline and again on cycle 4 day 1 and cycle 7 day 1. Germline-derived CDR1 and CDR2 are SQVTM and ANQGSEA. This CDR3 contains 13 residues. Trimming took off 0 bases at V and 6 bases at J, with 12 bases between the two ends. Worth noting for this clone: What it binds is not known.

Using immunoSEQ multiplex PCR, the repertoire was profiled, and TCRdb retains in-frame clones only, with some absent. The data show roughly 5,000 clones, 75% to 90% seen once. Sequenced material: CD4+ or CD8+ T cells sorted from blood, taken in a trial of the OX40 agonist ivuxolimab. This sequence originates from an adult with an advanced solid tumor such as melanoma, head and neck, liver or kidney cancer. V is TRBV29-1 and J is TRBJ2-7; D is uncertain. The CDR3 DNA sequence: TGCAGCGTTGAAGATCTGATCGGACGCGAGCAGTACTTC. This codes for CSVEDLIGREQYF.